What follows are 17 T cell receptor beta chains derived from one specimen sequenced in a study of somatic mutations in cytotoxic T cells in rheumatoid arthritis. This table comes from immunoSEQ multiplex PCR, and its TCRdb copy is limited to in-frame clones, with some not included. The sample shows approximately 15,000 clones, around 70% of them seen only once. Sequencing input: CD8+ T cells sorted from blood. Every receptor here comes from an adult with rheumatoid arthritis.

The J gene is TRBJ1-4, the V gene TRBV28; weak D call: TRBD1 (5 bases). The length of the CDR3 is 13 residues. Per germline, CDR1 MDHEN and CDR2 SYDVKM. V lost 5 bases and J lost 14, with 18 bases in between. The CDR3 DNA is TGTGCCAGCAGTCCAACCATGGGACCTGCTCTGTTTTTT. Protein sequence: CASSPTMGPALFF.

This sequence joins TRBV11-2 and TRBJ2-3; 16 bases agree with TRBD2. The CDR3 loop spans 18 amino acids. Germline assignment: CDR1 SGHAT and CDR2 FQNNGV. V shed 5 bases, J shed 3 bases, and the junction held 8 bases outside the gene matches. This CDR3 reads CASSQWGTSGGETDTQYF. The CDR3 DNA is TGTGCCAGCAGCCAGTGGGGGACTAGCGGGGGGGAAACAGATACGCAGTATTTT.

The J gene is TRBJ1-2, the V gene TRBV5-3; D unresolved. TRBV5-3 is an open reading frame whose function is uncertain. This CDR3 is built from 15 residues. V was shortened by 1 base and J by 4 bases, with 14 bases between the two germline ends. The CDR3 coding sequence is TGTGCCAGAAGCTTGCTGCCAGTCTCTATCTATGGCTACACCTTC. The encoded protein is CARSLLPVSIYGYTF.

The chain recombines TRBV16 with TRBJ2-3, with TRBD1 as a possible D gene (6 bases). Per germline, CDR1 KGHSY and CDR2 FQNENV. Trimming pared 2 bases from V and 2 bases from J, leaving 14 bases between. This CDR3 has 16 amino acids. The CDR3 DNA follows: TGTGCCAGCAGCCAAAGTCAACAGGGCCTCACAGATACGCAGTATTTT. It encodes CASSQSQQGLTDTQYF.

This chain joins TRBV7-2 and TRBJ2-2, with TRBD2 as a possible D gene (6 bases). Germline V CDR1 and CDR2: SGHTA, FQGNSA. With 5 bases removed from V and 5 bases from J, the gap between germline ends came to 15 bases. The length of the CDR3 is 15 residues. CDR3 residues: CASSPPWGVTGELFF. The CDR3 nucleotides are TGTGCCAGCAGCCCTCCTTGGGGGGTAACCGGGGAGCTGTTTTTT.

CDR3 nucleotides: TGTGCCAGCAGCCCAGGAACGGGGCCCCAGCATTTT. Translation: CASSPGTGPQHF. This chain joins TRBV5-6 and TRBJ1-5; D uncertain. There are 12 residues in the CDR3. Germline V lookup: CDR1 SGHDT, CDR2 YYEEEE. Trimming left V 4 bases short and J 9 bases short, with 11 bases between. Full variable domain (rest looked up from reference TRBV5-6 and TRBJ1-5): DAGVTQSPTHLIKTRGQQVTLRCSPKSGHDTVSWYQQALGQGPQFIFQYYEEEERQRGNFPDRFSGHQFPNYSSELNVNALLLGDSALYLCASSPGTGPQHFGDGTRLSIL.

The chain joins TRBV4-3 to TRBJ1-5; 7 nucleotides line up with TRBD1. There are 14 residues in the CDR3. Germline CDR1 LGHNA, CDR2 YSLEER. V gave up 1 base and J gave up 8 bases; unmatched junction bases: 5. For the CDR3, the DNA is TGCGCCAGCAGCCAAGGACAGGGTAACGAGCCCCAGCATTTT. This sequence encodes CASSQGQGNEPQHF.

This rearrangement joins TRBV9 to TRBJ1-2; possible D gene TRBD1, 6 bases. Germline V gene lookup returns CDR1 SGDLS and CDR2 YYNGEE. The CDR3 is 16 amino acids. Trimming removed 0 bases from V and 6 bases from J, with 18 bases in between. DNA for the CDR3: TGTGCCAGCAGCGTAGGTGGAGTTCGGGGGGCGGATGGCTACACCTTC. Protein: CASSVGGVRGADGYTF.

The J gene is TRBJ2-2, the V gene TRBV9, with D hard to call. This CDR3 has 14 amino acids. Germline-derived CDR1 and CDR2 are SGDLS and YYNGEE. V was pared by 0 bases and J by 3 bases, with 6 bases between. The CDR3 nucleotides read TGTGCCAGCAGCGTAGCCGGGTACACCGGGGAGCTGTTTTTT. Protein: CASSVAGYTGELFF.

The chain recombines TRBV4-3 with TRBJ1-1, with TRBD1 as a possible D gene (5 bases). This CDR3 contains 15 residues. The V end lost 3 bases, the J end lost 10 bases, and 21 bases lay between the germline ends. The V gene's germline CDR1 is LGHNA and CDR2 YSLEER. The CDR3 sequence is CASSQVGLTRGAAFF. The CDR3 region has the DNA TGCGCCAGCAGCCAGGTAGGCCTGACTAGGGGCGCAGCTTTCTTT.

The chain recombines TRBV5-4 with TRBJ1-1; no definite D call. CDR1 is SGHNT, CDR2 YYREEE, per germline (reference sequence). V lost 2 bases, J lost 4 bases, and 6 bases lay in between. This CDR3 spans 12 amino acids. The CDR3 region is CASSFGSTEAFF. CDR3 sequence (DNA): TGTGCCAGCAGCTTCGGGAGCACTGAAGCTTTCTTT.

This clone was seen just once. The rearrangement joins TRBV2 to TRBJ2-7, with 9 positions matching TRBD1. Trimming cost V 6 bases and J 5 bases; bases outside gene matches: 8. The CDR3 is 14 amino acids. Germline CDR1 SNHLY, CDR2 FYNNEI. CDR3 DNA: TGTGCCAGCAGCGATCGGGACAGGGACCACGAGCAGTACTTC. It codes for CASSDRDRDHEQYF.

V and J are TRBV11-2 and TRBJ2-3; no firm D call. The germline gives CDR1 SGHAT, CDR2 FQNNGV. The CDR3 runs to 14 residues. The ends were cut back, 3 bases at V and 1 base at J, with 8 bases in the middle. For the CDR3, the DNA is TGTGCCAGCAGCTTTGGTGGGGGCACAGATACGCAGTATTTT. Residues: CASSFGGGTDTQYF.

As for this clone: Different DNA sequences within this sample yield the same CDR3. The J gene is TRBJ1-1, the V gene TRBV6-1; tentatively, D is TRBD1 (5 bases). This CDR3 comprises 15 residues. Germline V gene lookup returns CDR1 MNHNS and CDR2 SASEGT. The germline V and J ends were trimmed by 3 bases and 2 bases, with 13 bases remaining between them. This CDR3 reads CASSEDGGPNTEAFF. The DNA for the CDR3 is TGTGCCAGCAGTGAGGACGGGGGACCTAACACTGAAGCTTTCTTT.

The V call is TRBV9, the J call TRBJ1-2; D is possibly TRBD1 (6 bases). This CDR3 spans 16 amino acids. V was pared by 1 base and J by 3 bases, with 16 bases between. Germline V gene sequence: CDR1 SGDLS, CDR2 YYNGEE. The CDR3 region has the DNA TGTGCCAGCAGCGTAAATAACAGGGTTTTAGACTATGGCTACACCTTC. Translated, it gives CASSVNNRVLDYGYTF.

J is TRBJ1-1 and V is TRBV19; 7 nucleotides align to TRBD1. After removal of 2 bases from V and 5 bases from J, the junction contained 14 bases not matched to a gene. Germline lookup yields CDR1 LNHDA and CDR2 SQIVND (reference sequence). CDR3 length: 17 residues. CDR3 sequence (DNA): TGTGCCAGTAGTATATTCATAGGAGGGGGCCAGGGGACTGAAGCTTTCTTT. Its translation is CASSIFIGGGQGTEAFF. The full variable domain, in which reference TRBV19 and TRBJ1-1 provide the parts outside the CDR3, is DGGITQSPKYLFRKEGQNVTLSCEQNLNHDAMYWYRQDPGQGLRLIYYSQIVNDFQKGDIAEGYSVSREKKESFPLTVTSAQKNPTAFYLCASSIFIGGGQGTEAFFGQGTRLTVV.

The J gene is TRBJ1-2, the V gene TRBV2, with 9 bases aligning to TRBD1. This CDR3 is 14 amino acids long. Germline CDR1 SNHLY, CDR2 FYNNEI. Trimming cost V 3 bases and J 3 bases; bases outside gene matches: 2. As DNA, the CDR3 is TGTGCCAGCAGTGAGGGACAGGGACACTATGGCTACACCTTC. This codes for CASSEGQGHYGYTF.